This T cell receptor beta chain was documented in a study of T cell repertoires in cytomegalovirus infection. Study results and caveats: People with CMV and the relevant HLA were identified by cumulative public TCR beta family frequency.

The germline V and J ends were trimmed by 3 bases and 6 bases, with 8 bases remaining between them. CDR3 size: 12 residues. Per germline, CDR1 LNHNV and CDR2 YYDKDF (reference sequence). TCRdb recomputed calls from the reads with MiXCR, one row per CDR3 protein. The sample gives fewer than 1,000,000 distinct CDR3 sequences, around 30% of which show up once; over 12% is in the top ten. A word on this clonotype: Antigen specificity is unknown.

This receptor was obtained from a human donor in good health (CMV status not recorded). Some clones in this sample may be carry-over from other donors' samples. The V gene is TRBV15, the J gene TRBJ1-1; D is uncertain. The material sequenced was cultured CD8+ T cells from PBMCs, taken from culture after CMV antigen stimulation. The CDR3 sequence is CATSRSAPEAFF. The CDR3 nucleotides read TGTGCCACCAGCAGGTCCGCACCTGAAGCTTTCTTT.